The present TCR beta chain was sequenced within a study of blood T cell repertoires in COVID-19. For the study at large: Acute and convalescent COVID-19 specimens originated in the United States, Italy and Spain. The cDNA or gDNA used as material had been derived from T cells, B-cell-depleted T cells, or PBMCs.

This CDR3 contains 14 residues. V was pared by 5 bases and J by 0 bases, with 7 bases between. The germline V gene has CDR1 SGHVS and CDR2 FQNEAQ. Source study methods: Nucleated cell counts were estimated from reference gene primer amplification. Repertoires were generated with immunoSEQ multiplex PCR, while TCRdb's copy carries only in-frame clones and drops some. V, J and clone size are taken as reported in that table, and D and trimming were inferred from the DNA itself. This table holds approximately 250,000 clones, roughly four fifths found once. This TCR derives from a man aged 50 or older with acute or convalescent COVID-19. Sequencing was performed on peripheral blood. The V call is TRBV7-8, the J call TRBJ1-4, with D unclear. This CDR3 reads CASSTLPTNEKLFF. The CDR3 nucleotides read TGTGCCAGCAGCACTCTCCCAACTAATGAAAAACTGTTTTTT.